The next 21 T cell receptor beta chains were all read from a single sample in a study of monozygotic twins with inflammatory bowel disease (dated by TCRdb to the late 2010s). The library was made by 5' RACE. Sequencing took place on an Illumina HiSeq 2500. Each CDR3 protein sequence appears as one entry after TCRdb reprocessed the reads, and no DNA is included. This specimen's table enumerates 300,000 to 400,000 distinct CDR3 sequences. Just over 2.5% of the sample lies in the top ten. Sample: blood. Receptor source: a human donor with ulcerative colitis or Crohn's disease, or a healthy co-twin of an affected twin (not recorded which).

This chain links TRBV5-6 with TRBJ2-7; TCRdb lists TRBD1, though no DNA is available to test this call. The germline CDR1 and CDR2 sequences are SGHDT and YYEEEE. CDR3 length: 16 amino acids. CDR3: CAISLANRGFFYEPYF.

The CDR3 is CASSKGRAPWGQPQHF. This chain joins TRBV21-1 and TRBJ1-5; TCRdb's assignment of TRBD1 cannot be checked, as there is no DNA. TRBV21-1 is deemed a pseudogene. CDR3 length: 16 amino acids.

This chain uses TRBV6-5 with TRBJ1-1. Germline CDR1 and CDR2: MNHEY and SVGAGI. This CDR3 has 16 amino acids. The CDR3 region is CASSSYGRASYSEAFF.

The V gene is TRBV12-3 or TRBV12-4, the J gene TRBJ1-6; TCRdb outputs TRBD1, but without DNA this stays unchecked. The CDR3 totals 16 residues. The chain's CDR3 is CASRPRRAGGHSPLHF.

The chain links TRBV12-3 or TRBV12-4 to TRBJ2-3; TCRdb calls TRBD2, which cannot be checked without DNA. The length of the CDR3 is 18 residues. The CDR3 is CASSLYGTSGGSTDTQYF.

V gene TRBV23-1 combines with J gene TRBJ2-7; TCRdb picks TRBD1, but there is no DNA to check that call. TRBV23-1 is recorded as an ORF, its role being uncertain. The CDR3 totals 16 residues. The CDR3: CASSRIPRVGPYEQYF.

CDR3 sequence: CASSHRDRQETQYF. V and J are TRBV12-3 or TRBV12-4 and TRBJ2-5; TCRdb designates TRBD1, a call that cannot be tested without DNA. CDR3 length: 14 amino acids.

The chain joins TRBV12-3 or TRBV12-4 to TRBJ1-5; absent DNA, TCRdb's TRBD1 call cannot be checked. This CDR3 region has 16 residues. CDR3 residues: CASSSRQGGSNQPQHF.

Here the CDR3 reads CASSYSRGSGYTF. The chain is built from TRBV6-5 and TRBJ1-2. Looked up from germline, CDR1 is MNHEY and CDR2 is SVGAGI. This CDR3 is 13 amino acids long.

The V and J genes are TRBV27 and TRBJ2-1; with no DNA, the TCRdb D assignment of TRBD1 cannot be verified. Germline lookup yields CDR1 MNHEY and CDR2 SMNVEV (reference sequence). The CDR3 consists of 16 residues. This CDR3 reads CASSLWDTSSYNEQFF.

The chain has TRBV11-2 and TRBJ1-2; lacking DNA, the TRBD1 call made by TCRdb goes unchecked. This CDR3 is 15 amino acids long. Germline V gene sequence: CDR1 SGHAT, CDR2 FQNNGV. The CDR3 here is CASSLVRTGSYGYTF.

J is TRBJ2-7 and V is TRBV7-8. Germline loops: CDR1 SGHVS, CDR2 FQNEAQ. The CDR3 length is 14 residues. The CDR3 here is CASSGPVETYEQYF.

This rearrangement joins TRBV27 to TRBJ2-3; TCRdb proposes TRBD1, but this gene call is untestable without DNA. This CDR3 has 16 amino acids. The germline V gene has CDR1 MNHEY and CDR2 SMNVEV (reference sequence). CDR3 sequence reads: CASSLLGDRGTDTQYF.

The chain uses TRBV24-1 and TRBJ2-5; TCRdb designates TRBD2, a call that cannot be tested without DNA. The CDR3 sequence is 14 residues long. Germline V lookup: CDR1 KGHDR, CDR2 SFDVKD. CDR3 amino acids: CATSDLGLEETQYF.

This rearrangement joins TRBV6-6 to TRBJ1-6; TCRdb's D gene call, TRBD1, goes unchecked for lack of DNA. Germline CDR1 and CDR2: MNHNY and SVGAGI (reference sequence). The CDR3 covers 13 residues. Here the CDR3 reads CASRWGSNSPLHF.

This chain joins TRBV7-3 and TRBJ2-3; TCRdb calls TRBD2, which cannot be checked without DNA. This CDR3 region has 16 residues. Germline lookup yields CDR1 SGHTA and CDR2 FQGTGA. The CDR3 reads CASSLIGTGKTDTQYF.

This chain uses TRBV12-3 or TRBV12-4 with TRBJ2-3; the TRBD2 assignment by TCRdb is unverifiable without DNA. This CDR3 region has 16 residues. CDR3: CASSSSPGALADTQYF.

The chain joins TRBV12-3 or TRBV12-4 to TRBJ2-3; TCRdb names TRBD1, which stays unverified in the absence of DNA. This CDR3 comprises 14 residues. CDR3 sequence reads: CASSPGQDADTQYF.

This sequence joins TRBV6-1 and TRBJ2-1; checking the TCRdb D call of TRBD2 is not possible without DNA. The CDR3 consists of 14 residues. Per the germline V gene, CDR1 is MNHNS and CDR2 is SASEGT. The CDR3 loop reads CASLSGASGNEQFF.

This sequence joins TRBV5-1 and TRBJ2-7. Per germline, CDR1 SGHRS and CDR2 YFSETQ. The CDR3 sequence is 14 residues long. The CDR3 reads CASSLGESTYEQYF.

The chain employs TRBV20-1 and TRBJ2-2; TCRdb's D call of TRBD2 is untestable without DNA. From germline, CDR1 is DFQATT and CDR2 SNEGSKA (reference sequence). This CDR3 region has 15 residues. This chain's CDR3 is CSAPSGGGDTGELFF.